This entry describes one T cell receptor beta chain. Its antigen is unidentified. The collection from each donor was one heparinised blood draw averaging around 100 mL. Expressed TCRB transcripts were sequenced because the entire RNA isolate underwent reverse transcription. Assay used: immunoSEQ multiplex PCR; TCRdb lists only in-frame clones, some missing. The repertoire includes over 200,000 clones, about a tenth of them detected once, and around 0.017% sits in the top ten. The record originates from a study of beta chain features in type 1 diabetes. The wider study: Sorted cells from all samples, numbering roughly 100 million, were examined. Study observations and caveats: Reduced insertions and increased deletions marked VDJ junctions in type 1 diabetes patients. Shorter TCRB CDR3s, moderately but significantly so, were found in Type 1 diabetes patients in all four CD4+ subsets.

Sequencing used naive CD4+ T cells from blood. This receptor was identified in a man aged 25 to 40 with type 1 diabetes.

The CDR3 coding sequence is TGTGCCAGCAGCCAAGCACAGGGAGAGTGGAACACTGAAGCTTTCTTT. This encodes CASSQAQGEWNTEAFF. The V gene is TRBV4-2, the J gene TRBJ1-1, with D tentatively TRBD1 (6 bases). This CDR3 has 16 residues. CDR1 and CDR2 (germline): LGHNA, YNFKEQ. Trimming took 1 base from V and 1 from J, leaving 13 bases between them.